The rows below give T cell receptor beta chains drawn from one sample of a study of shared clonotypes between healthy human individuals. The table came from immunoSEQ multiplex PCR; TCRdb's copy has only in-frame clones and leaves some out. The data hold nearly 600,000 clones, with nearly 97% observed a single time. Source material: naive CD8+ T cells sorted from blood. Receptors originate from a woman aged 30 to 39 in good health. The CDR3 runs from the conserved cysteine through the conserved F or W. D genes are given only for firm matches. A clone size is listed for some rows: how often the clone was seen (once, few, many), or a class if it is expanded.

cdr3_nt	cdr3_aa	clone_size	j_call	v_call	d_call
TGTGCCAGCAGTAATCCGGGACTCGCCCCCTACGAGCAGTACTTC	CASSNPGLAPYEQYF	-	TRBJ2-7	TRBV27	-
TGTGCCAGCACCTCCGGGACAGGGGTTCAGCCCCAGCATTTT	CASTSGTGVQPQHF	-	TRBJ1-5	TRBV28	TRBD1
TGTGCCAGCAGCCCGGGGCTGGGAGATACGCAGTATTTT	CASSPGLGDTQYF	-	TRBJ2-3	TRBV5-8	-
TGTGCCAGTAGTGGACTAGCGGGAGGGAATGAGCAGTTCTTC	CASSGLAGGNEQFF	once	TRBJ2-1	TRBV19	TRBD2
TGTGCCAGCAGCCCACAGGGGGCGAGGCAGCCCCAGCATTTT	CASSPQGARQPQHF	-	TRBJ1-5	TRBV28	TRBD1
TGTGCCTGGAGTGTAGGCTCTGGGGCCAACGTCCTGACTTTC	CAWSVGSGANVLTF	-	TRBJ2-6	TRBV30	-
TGTGCCAGCAGCCAAGCGCAGTGGCATGGGGAGCAGTACTTC	CASSQAQWHGEQYF	-	TRBJ2-5	TRBV14	-
TGCGCCAGCAGTGAGTTTTACAAGACAAACACTGAAGCTTTCTTT	CASSEFYKTNTEAFF	-	TRBJ1-1	TRBV10-2	-
TGTGCCTGGAGTGTACGGGGACTAGCTATCCGCAATGAGCAGTTCTTC	CAWSVRGLAIRNEQFF	-	TRBJ2-1	TRBV30	TRBD2
TGTGCCAGCAGCGGGACACTAGCGGGAGATCGAGAGACCCAGTACTTC	CASSGTLAGDRETQYF	-	TRBJ2-5	TRBV5-6	TRBD2
TGCGCCAGCAGCCTTGCCCGGTGGGAGACCCAGTACTTC	CASSLARWETQYF	-	TRBJ2-5	TRBV4-1	-
TGTGCCAGCAGCCTCAGCGGGTCTGGGTTCAATGAGCAGTTCTTC	CASSLSGSGFNEQFF	-	TRBJ2-1	TRBV9	-
TGCAGCGTTGTCGGCACAACATCAACTAATGAAAAACTGTTTTTT	CSVVGTTSTNEKLFF	-	TRBJ1-4	TRBV29-1	-
TGTGCCAGCAGTTTATATGCCGACAGCACAGATACGCAGTATTTT	CASSLYADSTDTQYF	once	TRBJ2-3	TRBV28	-
TGCGCCAGCAGTCTCAGGTACGCACTCACCTTTGGGAACAATGAGCAGTTCTTC	CASSLRYALTFGNNEQFF	-	TRBJ2-1	TRBV4-1	-
TGTGCCAGCAGTGAATTTGGAGGGGATGGGGCCAACGTCCTGACTTTC	CASSEFGGDGANVLTF	-	TRBJ2-6	TRBV6-1	-
TGTGCCAGCAGCGGAACGGACGGTAAGGGTAGACTGTTTTTT	CASSGTDGKGRLFF	-	TRBJ1-4	TRBV9	-
TGTGCCAGTAGTATGAACAGGGTCACTGAGCCCCAGCATTTT	CASSMNRVTEPQHF	-	TRBJ1-5	TRBV19	-
TGTGCCAGCAGCTTCGGGGAAAGGCACGAGCAGTACTTC	CASSFGERHEQYF	-	TRBJ2-7	TRBV7-2	-
TGTGCCAGTAGTGGAGTGAACACTGAAGCTTTCTTT	CASSGVNTEAFF	-	TRBJ1-1	TRBV19	-
TGTGCCAGTAGTATAGGAGCGGGGCAATCCTACGAGCAGTACTTC	CASSIGAGQSYEQYF	-	TRBJ2-7	TRBV19	TRBD2
TGTGCCAGCAGCCGGACAGGGGGCTCGGATACGCAGTATTTT	CASSRTGGSDTQYF	-	TRBJ2-3	TRBV7-9	TRBD1
TGTGCCAGTAGTATATCCGGGACAGGGCTTCAGCCCCAGCATTTT	CASSISGTGLQPQHF	-	TRBJ1-5	TRBV19	TRBD1
TGTGCCAGCAGCCTTGAGGACTCGGATACGCAGTATTTT	CASSLEDSDTQYF	-	TRBJ2-3	TRBV11-2	-
TGTGCCAGCAGCGTAGATACTAGCGGGACAGATGAGCAGTTCTTC	CASSVDTSGTDEQFF	-	TRBJ2-1	TRBV9	TRBD2
TGTGCCAGCAGCCTCCGGCGACTGAATGAGCAGTTCTTC	CASSLRRLNEQFF	-	TRBJ2-1	TRBV9	-
TGTGCCACGAGGGGGGGAGGGGCCAACGTCCTGACTTTC	CATRGGGANVLTF	once	TRBJ2-6	TRBV28	-
TGTGCCAGCAGCCGACCATTAATGGACAGTGAAAACACTGAAGCTTTCTTT	CASSRPLMDSENTEAFF	-	TRBJ1-1	TRBV11-2	-
TGCAGCGTTGATCCAGGGGAAGAGACTCAGTACTTC	CSVDPGEETQYF	-	TRBJ2-5	TRBV29-1	-
TGTGCCAGCAGCCCCGATCTAGGGAGCGACACCATATATTTT	CASSPDLGSDTIYF	-	TRBJ1-3	TRBV6-5	-
TGCAGCGTTCAAGGGAGTGGAGAAGAAAAACTGTTTTTT	CSVQGSGEEKLFF	-	TRBJ1-4	TRBV29-1	-
TGTGCCAGCAGCCAAACAGGGGAGGAGGGCTACACCTTC	CASSQTGEEGYTF	few	TRBJ1-2	TRBV5-4	TRBD1
TGCGCCAGCAGCCAAGCAGCCAGCGGGAGCGTCTACGAGCAGTACTTC	CASSQAASGSVYEQYF	-	TRBJ2-7	TRBV4-1	TRBD2
TGTGCCAGCAGCCCCTCCTTGGAGGCCCAGTACTTC	CASSPSLEAQYF	-	TRBJ2-5	TRBV6-5	-
TGTGCCATCAGAGATACGACTAGCGGTTCCTACGAGCAGTACTTC	CAIRDTTSGSYEQYF	-	TRBJ2-7	TRBV10-3	TRBD2
TGCGCCAGCAGGGGACTAGCGGGAGTAGGCACCGGGGAGCTGTTTTTT	CASRGLAGVGTGELFF	-	TRBJ2-2	TRBV10-2	TRBD2
TGCGCCAGCAGTCAATCGTTCCCCAGGCACGCGTTTGGCAATCAGCCCCAGCATTTT	CASSQSFPRHAFGNQPQHF	-	TRBJ1-5	TRBV23-1	-
TGTGCCAGCAGCTTGGATCGGGGAATATTCTATGGCTACACCTTC	CASSLDRGIFYGYTF	-	TRBJ1-2	TRBV5-4	-
TGTGCCAGCAGCTTAGGGACAGATAATCAGCCCCAGCATTTT	CASSLGTDNQPQHF	-	TRBJ1-5	TRBV7-8	-
TGTGCCAGCAGCTTAGATCCTAGAAACGAGCAGTACTTC	CASSLDPRNEQYF	-	TRBJ2-7	TRBV11-2	-
TGTGCCAGCAGCTCAGGGGGCTTGTACGAGCAGTACTTC	CASSSGGLYEQYF	-	TRBJ2-7	TRBV9	TRBD1
TGTGCCATCAGTGAGATGTCTAGCGGGAGCTCCTACAATGAGCAGTTCTTC	CAISEMSSGSSYNEQFF	-	TRBJ2-1	TRBV10-3	TRBD2
TGTGCCAGCAGCGCTTCCGGGACAGTAAAAAGCGAGCAGTACTTC	CASSASGTVKSEQYF	-	TRBJ2-7	TRBV14	TRBD1
TGTGCCAGTAGTATAGGCGGGGGTTACAATGAGCAGTTCTTC	CASSIGGGYNEQFF	-	TRBJ2-1	TRBV19	TRBD2
TGTGCCAGCAGCGCAAGGGGTACGGACACTGAAGCTTTCTTT	CASSARGTDTEAFF	-	TRBJ1-1	TRBV21-1	-
TGTGCCAGCAGCGGGTCTCCGGGCTCCTACGAGCAGTACTTC	CASSGSPGSYEQYF	-	TRBJ2-7	TRBV9	-
TGTGCCAGCTCACCCCCTAGGGGGAACACCTACAATGAGCAGTTCTTC	CASSPPRGNTYNEQFF	once	TRBJ2-1	TRBV18	-
TGTGCCAGCAGGGTGACAGCGAACACTGAAGCTTTCTTT	CASRVTANTEAFF	-	TRBJ1-1	TRBV28	-